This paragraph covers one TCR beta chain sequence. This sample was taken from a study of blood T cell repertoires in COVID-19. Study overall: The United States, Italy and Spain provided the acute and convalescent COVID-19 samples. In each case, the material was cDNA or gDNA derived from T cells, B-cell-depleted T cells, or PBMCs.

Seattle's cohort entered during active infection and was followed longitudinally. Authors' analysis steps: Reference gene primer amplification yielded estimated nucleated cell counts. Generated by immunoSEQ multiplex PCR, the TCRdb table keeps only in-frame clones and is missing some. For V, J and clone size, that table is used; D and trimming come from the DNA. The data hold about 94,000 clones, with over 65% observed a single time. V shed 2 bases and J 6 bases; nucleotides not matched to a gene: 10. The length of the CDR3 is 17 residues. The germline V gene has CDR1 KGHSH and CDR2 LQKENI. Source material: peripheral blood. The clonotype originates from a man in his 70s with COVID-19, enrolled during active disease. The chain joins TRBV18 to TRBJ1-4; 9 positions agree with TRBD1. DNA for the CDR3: TGTGCCAGCTCACCATGGCCCCGACAGGGGGGTGATGAAAAACTGTTTTTT. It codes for CASSPWPRQGGDEKLFF.